This passage covers 23 T cell receptor beta chains from one sample sequenced in a study of regulatory T cells in long-lasting Graves disease. Arm-PCR with iRepertoire HTBI primers amplified the CDR3 regions for these TCR beta libraries. TCRdb fed the multiplex PCR reads into MiXCR, producing one record per CDR3 protein. The repertoire includes around 510,000 distinct CDR3 sequences, 20% of them detected once, and under 9% sits in the top ten. The sample's time point: persistent/refractory GD, antithyroid drugs over 5 years with positive TRAb. Making the TCR library involved RNA that had been extracted from PBMCs. The specimen was peripheral blood mononuclear cells (PBMCs), collected when the disease was refractory, from a patient treated with antithyroid drugs. The receptors come from a female donor with Graves disease.

This clonotype appeared many times. The chain uses TRBV28 and TRBJ2-1, with a tentative D call TRBD2 (5 bases). V was cut by 3 bases and J by 9 bases, with 15 bases left in between. Per the germline V gene, CDR1 is MDHEN and CDR2 is SYDVKM. The CDR3 has 14 amino acids. CDR3 DNA sequence: TGTGCCAGCAGTTTTGGAGGTTCTGGAACTGAGCAGTTCTTC. It translates to CASSFGGSGTEQFF.

This clonotype was observed a few times. This rearrangement joins TRBV6-1 to TRBJ2-2; a possible D gene is TRBD1 (5 bases). This CDR3 is built from 15 residues. V lost 5 bases and J lost 3, with 13 bases in between. Per the germline V gene, CDR1 is MNHNS and CDR2 is SASEGT. The CDR3 nucleotides are TGTGCCAGCAGTACCCGACGACAGTACACCGGGGAGCTGTTTTTT. The encoded protein is CASSTRRQYTGELFF.

The V call is TRBV5-1, the J call TRBJ2-5, with a weak D call TRBD1 (5 bases). Germline values: CDR1 SGHRS, CDR2 YFSETQ. V was trimmed by 2 bases and J by 6 bases, leaving 14 bases between them. CDR3 length equals 14 residues. The CDR3 sequence: CASSFIRAQQTQYF. The DNA of the CDR3 is TGCGCCAGCAGCTTTATCAGGGCCCAGCAGACCCAGTACTTC.

There are a few counts of this clonotype. The V and J genes are TRBV7-9 and TRBJ1-4; D is undetermined. V lost 0 bases and J 5 bases, leaving 10 bases between the germline ends. This CDR3 spans 15 amino acids. The germline V gene has CDR1 SEHNR and CDR2 FQNEAQ (reference sequence). The CDR3 DNA reads TGTGCCAGCAGCTTAGCAGCGGGGAGCAATGAAAAACTGTTTTTT. It is translated as CASSLAAGSNEKLFF.

The sample holds many counts of this clonotype. The CDR3, as DNA: TGTGCCAGCAGTTACTCCTTTAGCGACCAAGAGACCCAGTACTTC. Protein: CASSYSFSDQETQYF. The chain is built from TRBV6-5 and TRBJ2-5, with D tentatively TRBD2 (5 bases). Trimming pared 0 bases from V and 0 bases from J, leaving 8 bases between. The germline gives CDR1 MNHEY, CDR2 SVGAGI. This CDR3 has 15 amino acids.

The V gene is TRBV27, the J gene TRBJ2-6; D is ambiguous. With 5 bases removed from V and 1 base from J, the gap between germline ends came to 18 bases. This CDR3 spans 18 amino acids. Per the germline V gene, CDR1 is MNHEY and CDR2 is SMNVEV (reference sequence). This chain's CDR3 is CASSTTGPQISGANVLTF. CDR3 nucleotide sequence: TGTGCCAGCAGTACCACCGGGCCCCAGATATCTGGGGCCAACGTCCTGACTTTC.

A note on this clonotype: One junction end disagrees with the germline gene, perhaps due to a read error. The chain couples TRBV12-3 or TRBV12-4 to TRBJ2-7, with 7 bases identical to TRBD1. The CDR3 consists of 14 residues. The DNA of the CDR3 is TGTGCCAGCAGTTTGACAGGGACCTCCTACGGGCAGTACTTC. It specifies CASSLTGTSYGQYF.

This clonotype has a count of ten or more. V is TRBV7-9 and J is TRBJ2-7, with 10 nucleotides matching TRBD1. The CDR3 loop spans 14 amino acids. The V gene's germline CDR1 is SEHNR and CDR2 FQNEAQ (reference sequence). Losses at the gene ends were 5 bases for V and 3 bases for J; bases not matched to a gene: 4. CDR3 DNA: TGTGCCAGCAGCGCTTGGACAGGGGGCTACGAGCAGTACTTC. Protein: CASSAWTGGYEQYF.

This clonotype was seen ten or more times. The rearrangement joins TRBV5-1 to TRBJ1-1; D is unresolved. Trimming took 4 bases from V and 1 from J, leaving 8 bases between them. CDR1 SGHRS and CDR2 YFSETQ come from the germline V gene. The CDR3 is 13 residues long. The CDR3 here is CASSATWNTEAFF. CDR3 in DNA: TGCGCCAGCAGCGCAACGTGGAACACTGAAGCTTTCTTT.

This clonotype has ten or more counts. The chain recombines TRBV6-5 with TRBJ2-7; D is unclear. V lost 2 bases and J 3 bases, leaving 8 bases between the germline ends. The CDR3 extends over 13 amino acids. Germline CDR1 reads MNHEY; CDR2 reads SVGAGI. The CDR3 reads CASSYAQDYEQYF. The CDR3 DNA sequence: TGTGCCAGCAGTTACGCCCAAGACTACGAGCAGTACTTC.

The chain has TRBV28 and TRBJ2-1, with D uncertain. The CDR3 loop spans 10 amino acids. V dropped 2 bases and J dropped 9 bases, with 2 bases sitting between them. Germline V gene sequence: CDR1 MDHEN, CDR2 SYDVKM. Here the CDR3 DNA reads TGTGCCAGCAGTTTACGTGAGCAGTTCTTC. Translating it yields CASSLREQFF.

The gene calls are TRBV6-4 and TRBJ2-7; either TRBD1 or TRBD2 may supply D (5 bases each). Germline lookup yields CDR1 MRHNA and CDR2 SNTAGT. V shed 7 bases and J shed 2 bases, with 15 bases lying between them. The CDR3 consists of 14 residues. CDR3 region: CASTPGHQAYEQYF. CDR3 nucleotide sequence: TGTGCCAGCACCCCGGGGCACCAGGCCTACGAGCAGTACTTC.

The genes are TRBV5-1 and TRBJ1-6, with D unresolved. Trimming left V 5 bases short and J 7 bases short, with 10 bases between. The CDR3 has 13 residues. Germline values: CDR1 SGHRS, CDR2 YFSETQ. Written as DNA, the CDR3 is TGCGCCAGCAGGGACGCGGAGAATTCACCCCTCCACTTT. Amino acids: CASRDAENSPLHF.

V gene TRBV20-1 combines with J gene TRBJ1-1; 7 bases agree with TRBD1. J was trimmed by 1 base and V by 3 bases; bases with no gene match: 5. In germline, CDR1 is DFQATT, CDR2 SNEGSKA (reference sequence). The CDR3 totals 14 residues. The CDR3 sequence: CSASRQGTNTEAFF. DNA of the CDR3: TGCAGTGCTAGCAGACAGGGTACGAACACTGAAGCTTTCTTT.

This clonotype was seen once. This rearrangement joins TRBV12-3 or TRBV12-4 to TRBJ2-7; weak D call: TRBD1 (8 bases). Between the trimmed V and J ends, which lost 4 bases and 2 bases, there was a span of 18 bases. This CDR3 has 16 amino acids. CDR3: CASSSSGTGGPYEQYF. The DNA for the CDR3 is TGTGCCAGCAGTTCAAGCGGGACAGGTGGACCCTACGAGCAGTACTTC.

This chain joins TRBV30 and TRBJ2-3, with TRBD1 as a possible D gene (5 bases). CDR1 and CDR2 from the germline V gene are GTSNPN and SVGIG (reference sequence). Trimming took off 3 bases at V and 0 bases at J, with 7 bases between the two ends. This CDR3 contains 13 residues. The CDR3 sequence: CAWRQASTDTQYF. CDR3 DNA sequence: TGTGCCTGGAGACAGGCGAGCACAGATACGCAGTATTTT.

This clonotype was picked up many times. The V gene is TRBV20-1, the J gene TRBJ2-1; D perhaps matches TRBD2 (6 bases). The germline V gene has CDR1 DFQATT and CDR2 SNEGSKA (reference sequence). The CDR3 has 16 amino acids. V was cut by 0 bases and J by 7 bases, with 19 bases left in between. The CDR3 DNA sequence: TGCAGTGCTAGAGATTTCACTAGCCGGGGTTGGAATGAGCAGTTCTTC. Protein: CSARDFTSRGWNEQFF.

The chain uses TRBV13 and TRBJ2-7; D perhaps matches TRBD1 (5 bases). Germline V gene data show CDR1 as PRHDT and CDR2 as FYEKMQ (reference sequence). The CDR3 loop spans 15 amino acids. Trimming removed 3 bases from V and 4 bases from J, with 16 bases in between. CDR3 DNA: TGTGCCAGCAGCTTCGAAGGGGCAAGTTTTTACGAGCAGTACTTC. Encoded protein: CASSFEGASFYEQYF. The full variable domain, completed using reference TRBV13 and TRBJ2-7, is AAGVIQSPRHLIKEKRETATLKCYPIPRHDTVYWYQQGPGQDPQFLISFYEKMQSDKGSIPDRFSAQQFSDYHSELNMSSLELGDSALYFCASSFEGASFYEQYFGPGTRLTVT.

This clonotype appeared many times. The chain links TRBV6-1 to TRBJ1-1; D might be TRBD1 (5 bases). The germline V and J ends were trimmed by 6 bases and 7 bases, with 9 bases remaining between them. This CDR3 has 11 residues. Germline loops: CDR1 MNHNS, CDR2 SASEGT. The CDR3 sequence is CASRGRFEAFF. In DNA form, the CDR3 reads TGTGCCAGCAGGGGACGGTTTGAAGCTTTCTTT.

This clonotype was picked up many times. The chain joins TRBV15 to TRBJ1-2, with a possible D match to TRBD1 (5 bases). V lost 1 base and J lost 6, with 6 bases in between. This CDR3 contains 12 residues. Looked up from germline, CDR1 is LNHNV and CDR2 is YYDKDF (reference sequence). CDR3 loop: CATSRGGNGYTF. The DNA of the CDR3 is TGTGCCACCAGCAGAGGGGGGAATGGCTACACCTTC.

This clonotype has just a few counts. V is TRBV5-1 and J is TRBJ2-7; 9 bases fit TRBD2. Trimming took 4 bases from V and 5 from J; bases not matched to a gene: 4. The CDR3 has 13 amino acids. Germline CDR1 and CDR2: SGHRS and YFSETQ. For the CDR3, the DNA is TGCGCCAGCAGCCCCGGGACTAGCAACGAGCAGTACTTC. Residues: CASSPGTSNEQYF.

There are many counts of this clonotype. The rearrangement joins TRBV28 to TRBJ2-7; TRBD2 matches 14 bases. Per germline, CDR1 MDHEN and CDR2 SYDVKM. Trimming took 5 bases from V and 7 from J; bases not matched to a gene: 10. The CDR3 length is 16 residues. CDR3 amino acids: CASSARLAGGPQEQYF. The CDR3 DNA follows: TGTGCCAGCAGTGCAAGACTAGCGGGAGGGCCGCAGGAGCAGTACTTC.

As for this clonotype: A read error may be the cause here, since a much bigger clone is one base away. The V gene is TRBV6-1, the J gene TRBJ2-5; no definite D call. This CDR3 has 13 residues. V was pared by 6 bases and J by 5 bases, with 13 bases between. Germline CDR1 and CDR2: MNHNS and SASEGT. CDR3 in amino acids: CASSEELVETQYF. The CDR3 nucleotides are TGTGCCAGCAGCGAGGAACTGGTGGAGACCCAGTACTTC.